The next 18 T cell receptor beta chains were all read from a single sample in a study of CD8+CD57+ T cells in acquired aplastic anemia. TCR beta VDJ and CDR3 profiling used genomic DNA as template. TCRdb redid the calling of the reads with MiXCR, one entry per CDR3 protein. Here the sample spans 40,000 to 45,000 distinct CDR3 sequences, around 67% being singletons. Input material: sorted CD4+, CD8+, or CD8+CD57+ T cells (not recorded which) from PBMCs. All receptors derive from a human donor in good health, serving as a control.

This clonotype was recorded many times. V and J are TRBV3-1 and TRBJ1-2; a possible D gene is TRBD1 (5 bases). CDR3 length: 17 amino acids. Germline V lookup: CDR1 LGHDT, CDR2 YNNKEL (reference sequence). Deletions cut 4 bases from V and 1 base from J, with 19 bases between. The DNA for the CDR3 is TGTGCCAGCAGCCCGAAGCTGGGGACCGTCCTTAACTATGGCTACACCTTC. Protein: CASSPKLGTVLNYGYTF. Based on the CDR3 plus reference TRBV3-1 and TRBJ1-2, the full variable domain is DTAVSQTPKYLVTQMGNDKSIKCEQNLGHDTMYWYKQDSKKFLKIMFSYNNKELIINETVPNRFSPKSPDKAHLNLHINSLELGDSAVYFCASSPKLGTVLNYGYTFGSGTRLTVV.

The chain has TRBV29-1 and TRBJ2-7; a weak D match, TRBD1 (6 bases). There are 14 residues in the CDR3. V lost 7 bases and J lost 3, with 19 bases in between. Germline V gives CDR1 SQVTM, CDR2 ANQGSEA. CDR3 DNA sequence: TGCAGCGCTTGCTTACAGGGACCCCACTACGAGCAGTACTTC. It translates to CSACLQGPHYEQYF.

This clonotype has a count of ten or more. The J gene is TRBJ2-1, the V gene TRBV4-2, with D perhaps given as TRBD1 or TRBD2 (6 bases each). The CDR3 is 17 amino acids. The V and J ends lost 0 bases and 5 bases respectively, with 17 bases between them. CDR1 LGHNA and CDR2 YNFKEQ come from the germline V gene. The CDR3 coding sequence is TGTGCCAGCAGCCAAGATCGTGGGGGGCTGAGCGACAATGAGCAGTTCTTC. Amino acid sequence: CASSQDRGGLSDNEQFF.

CDR3 in amino acids: CASSDPAGGTYEQYF. The DNA of the CDR3 is TGTGCCAGCAGTGACCCGGCAGGGGGAACCTACGAGCAGTACTTC. The rearrangement links TRBV25-1 to TRBJ2-7; TRBD1 aligns across 7 bases. Looked up from germline, CDR1 is MGHDK and CDR2 is SYGVNS. V gave up 3 bases and J gave up 2 bases; unmatched junction bases: 7. This CDR3 contains 15 residues.

The chain carries TRBV15 and TRBJ2-1, with TRBD1 matching 9 bases. Trimming removed 1 base from V and 5 bases from J; junction bases left unmatched: 9. The CDR3 sequence is 17 residues long. Germline V gene sequence: CDR1 LNHNV, CDR2 YYDKDF (reference sequence). The CDR3 loop is CATSRVARTGADNEQFF. CDR3 coding DNA: TGTGCCACCAGCAGAGTTGCGAGGACAGGGGCGGACAATGAGCAGTTCTTC. The variable domain in full, completed from reference TRBV15 and TRBJ2-1, reads DAMVIQNPRYQVTQFGKPVTLSCSQTLNHNVMYWYQQKSSQAPKLLFHYYDKDFNNEADTPDNFQSRRPNTSFCFLDIRSPGLGDTAMYLCATSRVARTGADNEQFFGPGTRLTVL.

The chain recombines TRBV29-1 with TRBJ2-7, with no clear D. Germline loops: CDR1 SQVTM, CDR2 ANQGSEA. With 5 bases removed from V and 0 bases from J, the gap between germline ends came to 14 bases. There are 14 residues in the CDR3. Here the CDR3 DNA reads TGCAGCGTTTCTGTCATGGGCCGCTCCTACGAGCAGTACTTC. This encodes CSVSVMGRSYEQYF.

The rearrangement uses TRBV20-1 and TRBJ2-4, with 7 bases matching TRBD1. Germline V gene lookup returns CDR1 DFQATT and CDR2 SNEGSKA (reference sequence). CDR3 length: 13 residues. V lost 6 bases, J lost 5 bases, and 7 bases stayed unmatched. The CDR3 sequence is CSALGQDQNIQYF. In DNA form, the CDR3 reads TGCAGTGCCCTTGGACAGGATCAAAACATTCAGTACTTC.

In its sample, this clonotype was seen once. The chain uses TRBV18 and TRBJ2-7; TRBD1 matches 8 bases. Germline values: CDR1 KGHSH, CDR2 LQKENI. The CDR3 consists of 15 residues. Unmatched junction bases numbered 5, after V lost 3 bases and J lost 1 base. The CDR3: CASSPDRGPSYEQYF. CDR3 DNA sequence: TGTGCCAGCTCACCCGACAGGGGACCATCCTACGAGCAGTACTTC.

The chain joins TRBV19 to TRBJ1-5; unclear D gene. The V gene's germline CDR1 is LNHDA and CDR2 SQIVND (reference sequence). This CDR3 comprises 15 residues. The V end was cut by 3 bases, the J end by 0 bases, with 9 bases between. The CDR3 is CASSISENSNQPQHF. As DNA, the CDR3 is TGTGCCAGTAGTATCTCGGAAAATAGCAATCAGCCCCAGCATTTT.

Only one count was recorded for this clonotype. The rearrangement links TRBV7-2 to TRBJ2-2; D remains unclear. This CDR3 has 16 residues. V lost 5 bases and J 0 bases, leaving 13 bases between the germline ends. Germline lookup yields CDR1 SGHTA and CDR2 FQGNSA. DNA of the CDR3: TGTGCCAGCAGCGCACCCAGCCCATCGAACACCGGGGAGCTGTTTTTT. It yields the protein CASSAPSPSNTGELFF.

The chain combines TRBV20-1 with TRBJ2-7, with TRBD1 as a possible D gene (6 bases). Per germline, CDR1 DFQATT and CDR2 SNEGSKA (reference sequence). This CDR3 is built from 18 residues. V dropped 5 bases and J dropped 3 bases, with 29 bases sitting between them. The CDR3 here is CSAGATGIEDRPIYEQYF. In nucleotides, the CDR3 is TGCAGTGCTGGGGCCACAGGGATTGAGGACCGGCCGATCTACGAGCAGTACTTC.

The J gene is TRBJ1-1, the V gene TRBV2, with no clear D. Germline V gene sequence: CDR1 SNHLY, CDR2 FYNNEI. V gave up 8 bases and J gave up 4 bases, with 14 bases separating them. The CDR3 runs to 13 residues. This CDR3 reads CASLFTWGTEAFF. The CDR3 DNA is TGTGCCAGCCTCTTTACCTGGGGCACTGAAGCTTTCTTT.

The chain couples TRBV6-8 to TRBJ2-7; D gene unclear. This CDR3 has 13 residues. CDR1 MNHGY and CDR2 SAAAGT come from the germline V gene. Trimming removed 5 bases at V and 5 bases at J, with 13 bases between. In nucleotides, the CDR3 is TGTGCCAGCAGTCTGCGCTGTGCCCACGAGCAGTACGTC. Protein sequence: CASSLRCAHEQYV.

The rearrangement uses TRBV7-3 and TRBJ2-3; 7 bases are shared with TRBD2. Per the germline V gene, CDR1 is SGHTA and CDR2 is FQGTGA. The V segment lost 10 bases and the J segment 4 bases; nucleotides outside the gene matches: 8. The CDR3 runs to 13 residues. CDR3 region: CAISDLAADTQYF. CDR3 nucleotide sequence: TGTGCCATCAGTGACCTAGCGGCAGATACGCAGTATTTT.

Note on this clonotype: An end of the junction differs from the germline gene, which may be a read error. The rearrangement joins TRBV5-6 to TRBJ1-3; D possibly corresponds to TRBD1 (6 bases). The germline V gene encodes CDR1 SGHDT and CDR2 YYEEEE. The CDR3 runs 17 residues. The CDR3 DNA follows: TGCGCCCGCAGCCCAGGGGAAGGATATAGCTCTGGAAACACCATATATTTT. Its translation: CARSPGEGYSSGNTIYF.

This clonotype has just one count. This chain joins TRBV10-3 and TRBJ2-7; 9 nucleotides agree with TRBD1. Germline-derived CDR1 and CDR2 are ENHRY and SYGVKD. J was trimmed by 5 bases and V by 11 bases; bases with no gene match: 10. The CDR3 covers 13 residues. The CDR3 sequence: CAGRGQGQDEQYF. In DNA, the CDR3 is TGTGCCGGCCGGGGACAGGGACAGGACGAGCAGTACTTC.

The chain couples TRBV7-9 to TRBJ2-5, with 10 bases that match TRBD2. CDR1 is SEHNR and CDR2 is FQNEAQ in the germline V gene (reference sequence). V lost 4 bases, J lost 10 bases, and 12 bases stayed unmatched. The CDR3 is 15 residues long. CDR3 region: CASSSGAGLAWVQYF. The CDR3 DNA reads TGTGCCAGCAGCTCCGGGGCGGGACTAGCGTGGGTCCAGTACTTC.

With respect to this clonotype: The junction shows a germline mismatch at one end, possibly a read error. The rearrangement joins TRBV12-3 or TRBV12-4 to TRBJ2-7, with D perhaps TRBD1 (5 bases). The CDR3 runs to 11 residues. CDR3 amino acids: CASSWRQTLSF. The CDR3 coding sequence is TGTGCCAGCAGCTGGCGACAGACCCTAAGCTTC.